This TCR beta chain comes out of a study of T cell changes during pregnancy in multiple sclerosis. Only in-frame clones appear in the TCRdb table, and some are missing; sequencing was by immunoSEQ multiplex PCR. The sample records more than 90,000 clones, 80% to 95% being singletons. The starting material was peripheral blood, obtained in the third trimester of pregnancy. This receptor was obtained from a female donor with multiple sclerosis, enrolled in a pregnancy study.

CDR3 loop: CASSQGGSSYNEQFF. In DNA form, the CDR3 reads TGTGCCAGCTCTCAGGGCGGGAGCTCCTACAATGAGCAGTTCTTC. The V and J genes are TRBV18 and TRBJ2-1, with 7 bases identical to TRBD2. This CDR3 region has 15 residues. Trimming took 6 bases from V and 0 from J; bases not matched to a gene: 5. Germline V gives CDR1 KGHSH, CDR2 LQKENI.